The present TCR beta chain was sequenced within a study of breast tumors, draining lymph nodes, adjacent tissues. Study-level points and caveats: Tumor T cell lymph node origin was a supported hypothesis, not proven. Tumor and nontumor repertoires were significantly more similar in luminal-like than in basal-like breast cancer.

V was clipped by 4 bases and J by 5 bases, with 12 bases between them. Looked up from germline, CDR1 is MNHNS and CDR2 is SASEGT. The CDR3 runs 14 residues. The lymph nodes were axillary draining lymph nodes from breast cancer patients. Using its own MiXCR run on the multiplex PCR reads, TCRdb lists one record per CDR3 protein. The table records more than 200,000 distinct CDR3 sequences, around 32% of them present only once. Of note for this clonotype: Its antigen is unidentified.

The genes are TRBV6-1 and TRBJ2-1; tentatively, D is TRBD2 (6 bases). The TCR comes from a female donor with breast cancer. Some clones in this sample may be carry-over from other donors' samples. Material: axillary lymph node tissue. The CDR3 bases are TGTGCCAGCAGTGTAGGGACTCGGCACAATGAGCAGTTCTTC. It encodes CASSVGTRHNEQFF.